Shown below are 12 T cell receptor beta chains from a single sample sequenced in a study of identical twins. TCRdb reprocessed the 5' RACE reads with MiXCR, giving one entry per CDR3 protein. The table shows 310,000 or so distinct CDR3 sequences, with about 8.3% occurring only once. The sample was also linked to a second study, of yellow fever vaccine responses in identical twins.

Material for sequencing was memory (CD45RO+) T cells sorted from blood. Receptor source: a woman aged 18-35 years in good health.

This clonotype turned up a few times. The V call is TRBV12-3 or TRBV12-4, the J call TRBJ1-6, with D possibly being TRBD1 (5 bases). This CDR3 spans 16 amino acids. Trimming pared 2 bases from V and 0 bases from J, leaving 8 bases between. Here the CDR3 reads CASSLRQGSYNSPLHF. DNA for the CDR3: TGTGCCAGCAGTTTAAGGCAGGGCTCCTATAATTCACCCCTCCACTTT.

This clonotype has more than one count but fewer than ten. This chain connects TRBV2 to TRBJ2-6, with D tentatively TRBD1 (5 bases). Germline V gene data show CDR1 as SNHLY and CDR2 as FYNNEI. Trimming shortened V by 3 bases and J by 4 bases, and 10 bases separated the two germline ends. This CDR3 has 15 amino acids. The CDR3 reads CASSDGHSGANVLTF. The CDR3, as DNA: TGTGCCAGCAGTGACGGACACTCCGGGGCCAACGTCCTGACTTTC.

V gene TRBV28 combines with J gene TRBJ2-3; no clear D. The CDR3 spans 14 residues. CDR1 and CDR2 (germline): MDHEN, SYDVKM. The V gene lost 5 bases and the J gene lost 0 bases, with 9 bases spanning the gap. The CDR3 reads CASSLEISTDTQYF. The CDR3 nucleotides are TGTGCCAGCAGTCTAGAGATCAGCACAGATACGCAGTATTTT.

This clonotype was counted only a few times. The rearrangement uses TRBV5-1 and TRBJ2-5; TRBD2 matches at 11 bases. Trimming took 4 bases from V and 0 from J; bases not matched to a gene: 5. This CDR3 spans 16 amino acids. Germline CDR1 and CDR2: SGHRS and YFSETQ. The CDR3 sequence: CASSRGLAENQETQYF. In nucleotides, the CDR3 is TGCGCCAGCAGCAGGGGACTAGCGGAGAACCAAGAGACCCAGTACTTC.

This clonotype came up many times. This chain joins TRBV27 and TRBJ1-5, with no clear D. The CDR3 runs 13 residues. CDR1 and CDR2 (germline): MNHEY, SMNVEV (reference sequence). Trimming took off 2 bases at V and 1 base at J, with 3 bases between the two ends. CDR3 loop: CASSLRSNQPQHF. The CDR3, as DNA: TGTGCCAGCAGTTTACGGAGCAATCAGCCCCAGCATTTT.

This clonotype was detected ten times or more. This chain links TRBV7-6 with TRBJ1-2, with TRBD1 identical over 8 bases. There are 13 residues in the CDR3. CDR1 and CDR2 from the germline V gene are SGHVS and FNYEAQ. Germline trimming cut 5 bases from V and 4 bases from J; bases unmatched to any gene: 3. DNA for the CDR3: TGTGCCAGCAGCGGGACAGGCCTCTATGGCTACACCTTC. It is translated as CASSGTGLYGYTF. Together with reference TRBV7-6 and TRBJ1-2, the CDR3 gives the full variable domain: GAGVSQSPRYKVTKRGQDVALRCDPISGHVSLYWYRQALGQGPEFLTYFNYEAQQDKSGLPNDRFSAERPEGSISTLTIQRTEQRDSAMYRCASSGTGLYGYTFGSGTRLTVV.

This clonotype has more than one count but fewer than ten. This chain connects TRBV7-9 to TRBJ2-7, with D tentatively TRBD2 (6 bases). V dropped 1 base and J dropped 0 bases, with 10 bases sitting between them. Germline V CDR1 and CDR2: SEHNR, FQNEAQ (reference sequence). This CDR3 has 15 amino acids. CDR3 region: CASSLGAGSSYEQYV. CDR3 DNA: TGTGCCAGCAGCTTAGGGGCGGGGAGCTCCTACGAGCAGTACGTC.

This clonotype appeared a few times. This chain joins TRBV6-1 and TRBJ2-1; 9 nucleotides line up with TRBD2. The CDR3 runs to 15 residues. V shed 6 bases and J 6 bases; nucleotides not matched to a gene: 9. Germline CDR1 and CDR2: MNHNS and SASEGT. In DNA form, the CDR3 reads TGTGCCAGCAGCAGAGCGGGAGGAGGGGGCAATGAGCAGTTCTTC. Translated: CASSRAGGGGNEQFF.

This clonotype was recorded many times. The J gene is TRBJ1-2, the V gene TRBV12-3 or TRBV12-4; D ambiguous. The CDR3 contains 12 residues. V gave up 2 bases and J gave up 6 bases, with 7 bases separating them. The CDR3 protein is CASSLMGHGYTF. The DNA of the CDR3 is TGTGCCAGCAGTTTAATGGGTCATGGCTACACCTTC.

The gene calls are TRBV9 and TRBJ2-1; a possible D gene is TRBD1 (5 bases). CDR1 is SGDLS, CDR2 YYNGEE, per germline. Trimming stripped 5 bases from V and 5 bases from J, with 20 bases between. CDR3 length equals 16 residues. The CDR3 sequence is CASSAHIRDPDNEQFF. CDR3 DNA sequence: TGTGCCAGCAGTGCACATATCAGGGATCCCGACAATGAGCAGTTCTTC.

The CDR3 region has the DNA TGTGCCAGCAGTTACTCGAATCGGGCGGGCCAGTACTTC. Its protein product is CASSYSNRAGQYF. The genes are TRBV6-6 and TRBJ2-5; D is perhaps TRBD2 (5 bases). Trimming removed 0 bases at V and 10 bases at J, with 12 bases between. The CDR3 length is 13 residues. Germline V CDR1 and CDR2: MNHNY, SVGAGI (reference sequence).

In its sample, this clonotype was seen a few times. The chain employs TRBV7-3 and TRBJ2-2, with D maybe TRBD1 (6 bases). The CDR3 is 14 amino acids. Trimming shortened V by 1 base and J by 7 bases, and 10 bases separated the two germline ends. Germline V gene data show CDR1 as SGHTA and CDR2 as FQGTGA. The CDR3 nucleotides are TGTGCCAGCAGCTTAAATTCAGGGGTCGGGGAGCTGTTTTTT. As protein: CASSLNSGVGELFF.